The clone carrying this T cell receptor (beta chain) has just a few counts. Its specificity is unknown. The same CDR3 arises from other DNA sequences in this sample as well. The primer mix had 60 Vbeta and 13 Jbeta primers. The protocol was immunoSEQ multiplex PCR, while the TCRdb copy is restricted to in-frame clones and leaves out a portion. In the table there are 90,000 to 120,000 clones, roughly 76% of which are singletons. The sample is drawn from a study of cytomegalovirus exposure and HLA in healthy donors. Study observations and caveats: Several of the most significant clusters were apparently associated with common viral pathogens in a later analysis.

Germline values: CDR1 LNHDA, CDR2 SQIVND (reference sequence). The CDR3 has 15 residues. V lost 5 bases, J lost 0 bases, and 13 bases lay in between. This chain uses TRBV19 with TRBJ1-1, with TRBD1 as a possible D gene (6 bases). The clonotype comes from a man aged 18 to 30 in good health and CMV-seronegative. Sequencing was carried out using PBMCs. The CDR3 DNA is TGTGCCAGTAGTTCAAGGACAGCCCTGAACACTGAAGCTTTCTTT. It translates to CASSSRTALNTEAFF.